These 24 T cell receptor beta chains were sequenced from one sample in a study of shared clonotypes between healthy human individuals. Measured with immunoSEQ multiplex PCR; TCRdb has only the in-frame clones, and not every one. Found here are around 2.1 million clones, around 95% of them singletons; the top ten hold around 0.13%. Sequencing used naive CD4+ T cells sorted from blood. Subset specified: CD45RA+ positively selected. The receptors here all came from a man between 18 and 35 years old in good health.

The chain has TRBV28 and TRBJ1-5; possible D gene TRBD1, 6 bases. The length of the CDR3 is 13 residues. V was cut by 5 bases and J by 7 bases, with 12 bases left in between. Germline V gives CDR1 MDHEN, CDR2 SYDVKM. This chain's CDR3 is CASSSPRGQPQHF. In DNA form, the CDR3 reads TGTGCCAGCAGTAGCCCCAGGGGCCAGCCCCAGCATTTT.

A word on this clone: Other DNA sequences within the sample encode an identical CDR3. The CDR3 sequence: CASSSTGDTQYF. The CDR3 nucleotides read TGTGCCAGCAGCTCGACGGGAGATACGCAGTATTTT. The rearrangement links TRBV7-3 to TRBJ2-3; D ambiguous. Germline lookup yields CDR1 SGHTA and CDR2 FQGTGA. The CDR3 length is 12 residues. Trimming removed 4 bases from V and 5 bases from J, with 7 bases in between.

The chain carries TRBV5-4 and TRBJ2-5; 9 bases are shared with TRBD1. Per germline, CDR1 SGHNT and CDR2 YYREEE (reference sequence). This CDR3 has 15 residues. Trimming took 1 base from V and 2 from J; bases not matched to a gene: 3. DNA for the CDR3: TGTGCCAGCAGCTTGTGGGACAGGGATCAAGAGACCCAGTACTTC. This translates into CASSLWDRDQETQYF.

CDR3 coding DNA: TGTGCCAGCAGCCGGGACAGACAATACCCCCAAAGCACCATATATTTT. This codes for CASSRDRQYPQSTIYF. The chain recombines TRBV11-2 with TRBJ1-3; 7 positions agree with TRBD1. CDR1 and CDR2 from the germline V gene are SGHAT and FQNNGV. Germline trimming cut 5 bases from V and 9 bases from J; bases unmatched to any gene: 16. The CDR3 is 16 amino acids.

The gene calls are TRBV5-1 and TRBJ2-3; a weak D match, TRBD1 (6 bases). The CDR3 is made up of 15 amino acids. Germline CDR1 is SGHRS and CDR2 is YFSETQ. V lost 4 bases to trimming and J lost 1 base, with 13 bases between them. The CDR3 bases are TGCGCCAGCAGCCCCCAGGGGATCGGCACAGATACGCAGTATTTT. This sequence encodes CASSPQGIGTDTQYF.

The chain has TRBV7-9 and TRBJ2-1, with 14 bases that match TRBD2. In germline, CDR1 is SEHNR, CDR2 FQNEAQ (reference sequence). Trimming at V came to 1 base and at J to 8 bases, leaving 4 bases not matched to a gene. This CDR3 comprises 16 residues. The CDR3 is CASSLDGLAGGHEQFF. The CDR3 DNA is TGTGCCAGCAGCTTAGACGGACTAGCGGGGGGCCATGAGCAGTTCTTC.

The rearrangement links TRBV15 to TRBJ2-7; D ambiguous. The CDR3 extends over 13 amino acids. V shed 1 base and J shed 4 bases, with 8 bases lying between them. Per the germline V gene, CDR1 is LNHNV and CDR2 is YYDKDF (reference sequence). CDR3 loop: CATSRVEGYEQYF. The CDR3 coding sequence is TGTGCCACCAGCAGAGTTGAAGGATACGAGCAGTACTTC.

CDR3 coding DNA: TGTGCCATCAGCGCAGCAGGGTTCAGCAATCAGCCCCAGCATTTT. Translation gives CAISAAGFSNQPQHF. This chain links TRBV10-3 with TRBJ1-5; D perhaps matches TRBD1 (5 bases). The CDR3 has 15 residues. The germline V and J ends were trimmed by 6 bases and 1 base, with 13 bases remaining between them. CDR1 is ENHRY, CDR2 SYGVKD, per germline.

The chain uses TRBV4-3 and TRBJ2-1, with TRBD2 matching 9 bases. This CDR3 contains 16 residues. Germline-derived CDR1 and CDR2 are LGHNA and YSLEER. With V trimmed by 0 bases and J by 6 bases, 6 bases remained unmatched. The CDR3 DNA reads TGCGCCAGCAGCCAAGAGACAGCGGGAGGCCTCAATGAGCAGTTCTTC. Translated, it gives CASSQETAGGLNEQFF.

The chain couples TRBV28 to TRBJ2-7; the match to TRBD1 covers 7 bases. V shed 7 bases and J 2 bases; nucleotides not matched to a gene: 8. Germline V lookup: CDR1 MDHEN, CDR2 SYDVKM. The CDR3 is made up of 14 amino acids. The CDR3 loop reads CASIQGGSTYEQYF. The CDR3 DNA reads TGTGCCAGCATCCAAGGGGGCAGCACCTACGAGCAGTACTTC.

CDR3 sequence (DNA): TGCGCCAGCAGCCAAGATAGGGGAATGGCACCCCTCCACTTT. Translated, it gives CASSQDRGMAPLHF. This chain joins TRBV4-3 and TRBJ1-6; weak D call: TRBD1 (5 bases). V was trimmed by 0 bases and J by 11 bases, leaving 11 bases between them. CDR3 length: 14 amino acids. CDR1 and CDR2 from the germline V gene are LGHNA and YSLEER.

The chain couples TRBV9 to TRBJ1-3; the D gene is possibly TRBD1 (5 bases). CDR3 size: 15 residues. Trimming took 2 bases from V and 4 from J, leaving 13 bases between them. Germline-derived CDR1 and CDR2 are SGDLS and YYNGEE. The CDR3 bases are TGTGCCAGCAGCGTTAGGACGGGGCCGGGAAACACCATATATTTT. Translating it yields CASSVRTGPGNTIYF.

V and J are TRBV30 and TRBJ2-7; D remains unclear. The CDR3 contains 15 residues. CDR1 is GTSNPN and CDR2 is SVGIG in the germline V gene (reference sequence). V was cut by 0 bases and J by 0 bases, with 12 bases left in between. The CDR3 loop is CAWSVMRQSSYEQYF. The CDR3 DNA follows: TGTGCCTGGAGTGTTATGAGGCAGTCCTCCTACGAGCAGTACTTC.

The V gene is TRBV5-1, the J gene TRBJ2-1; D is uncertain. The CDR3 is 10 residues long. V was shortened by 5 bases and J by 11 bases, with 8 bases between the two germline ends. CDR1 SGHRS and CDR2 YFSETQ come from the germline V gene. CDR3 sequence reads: CASRKSQQFF. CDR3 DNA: TGCGCCAGCAGGAAGAGTCAGCAGTTCTTC.

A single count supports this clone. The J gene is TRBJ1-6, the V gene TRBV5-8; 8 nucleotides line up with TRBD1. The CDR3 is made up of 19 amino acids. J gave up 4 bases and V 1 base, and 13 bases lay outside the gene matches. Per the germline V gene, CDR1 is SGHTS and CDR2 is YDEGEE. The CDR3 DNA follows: TGTGCCAGCAGCTTGAACCAGGGGGCTACCGCCAATTATAATTCACCCCTCCACTTT. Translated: CASSLNQGATANYNSPLHF.

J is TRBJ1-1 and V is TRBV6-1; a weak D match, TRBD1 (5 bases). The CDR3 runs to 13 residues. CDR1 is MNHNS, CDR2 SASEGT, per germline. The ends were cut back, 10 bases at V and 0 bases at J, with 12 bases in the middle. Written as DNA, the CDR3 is TGTGCCACGCCGGGACGGATGAACACTGAAGCTTTCTTT. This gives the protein CATPGRMNTEAFF.

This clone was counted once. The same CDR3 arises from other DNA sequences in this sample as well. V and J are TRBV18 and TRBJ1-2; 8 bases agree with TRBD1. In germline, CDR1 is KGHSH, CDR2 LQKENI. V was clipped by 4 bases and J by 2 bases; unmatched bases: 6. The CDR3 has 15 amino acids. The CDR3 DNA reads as TGTGCCAGCTCACTCGCCGGACAGGGAAACTATGGCTACACCTTC. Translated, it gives CASSLAGQGNYGYTF.

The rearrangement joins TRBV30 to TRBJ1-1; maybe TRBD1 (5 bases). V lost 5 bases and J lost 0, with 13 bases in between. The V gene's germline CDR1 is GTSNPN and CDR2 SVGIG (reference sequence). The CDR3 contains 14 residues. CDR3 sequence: CAWGIGGLNTEAFF. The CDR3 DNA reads TGTGCCTGGGGCATCGGGGGGTTGAACACTGAAGCTTTCTTT.

The CDR3 sequence is CASSLMDSFAGGYTF. The CDR3 bases are TGTGCCAGCAGTTTGATGGACAGCTTTGCGGGGGGCTACACCTTC. This rearrangement joins TRBV6-5 to TRBJ1-2; tentatively, D is TRBD1 (6 bases). Between the trimmed V and J ends, which lost 4 bases and 8 bases, there was a span of 20 bases. This CDR3 is built from 15 residues. Germline loops: CDR1 MNHEY, CDR2 SVGAGI.

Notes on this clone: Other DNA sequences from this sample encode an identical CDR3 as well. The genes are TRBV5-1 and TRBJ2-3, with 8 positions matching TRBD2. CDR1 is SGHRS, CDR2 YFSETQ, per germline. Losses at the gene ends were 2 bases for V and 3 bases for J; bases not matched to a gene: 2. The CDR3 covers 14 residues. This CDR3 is CASSFREGTDTQYF. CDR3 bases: TGCGCCAGCAGCTTTCGGGAGGGAACAGATACGCAGTATTTT.

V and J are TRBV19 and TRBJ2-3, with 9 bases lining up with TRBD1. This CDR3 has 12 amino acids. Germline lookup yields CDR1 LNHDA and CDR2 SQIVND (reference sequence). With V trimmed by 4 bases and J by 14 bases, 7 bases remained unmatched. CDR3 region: CASSTPDRGLYF. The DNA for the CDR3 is TGTGCCAGTAGTACCCCGGACAGGGGATTGTATTTT.

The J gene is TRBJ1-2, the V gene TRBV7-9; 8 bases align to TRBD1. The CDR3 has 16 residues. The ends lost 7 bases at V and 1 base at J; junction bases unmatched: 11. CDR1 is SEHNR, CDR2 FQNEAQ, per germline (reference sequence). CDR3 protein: CASTYFFGQGNYGYTF. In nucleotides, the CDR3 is TGTGCCAGCACCTATTTTTTTGGACAGGGTAACTATGGCTACACCTTC.

In DNA form, the CDR3 reads TGTGCCAGCAGACCCGGACAGGGATGGACTGAAGCTTTCTTT. This translates into CASRPGQGWTEAFF. This chain uses TRBV6-6 with TRBJ1-1; 8 bases map to TRBD1. The CDR3 has 14 amino acids. The V gene's germline CDR1 is MNHNY and CDR2 SVGAGI (reference sequence). V shed 6 bases and J 5 bases; nucleotides not matched to a gene: 8.

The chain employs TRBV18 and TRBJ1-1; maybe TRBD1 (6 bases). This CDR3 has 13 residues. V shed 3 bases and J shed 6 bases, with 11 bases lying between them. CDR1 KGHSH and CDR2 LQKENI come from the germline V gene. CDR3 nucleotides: TGTGCCAGCTCACCGGGGGGGCGGGCTGAAGCTTTCTTT. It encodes CASSPGGRAEAFF.